Shown below are 30 T cell receptor beta chains from a single sample sequenced in a study of ipilimumab plus nivolumab after autologous stem cell transplantation listed by TCRdb under 2021. Receptors were amplified or captured by the immunoSEQ multiplex PCR assay. Not all clones reach the TCRdb copy of this immuneACCESS table, which keeps in-frame sequences only. Checked studies attribute under half of the gap to unresolved V genes and leave the rest unexplained. This sample lists around 20,000 clones; 77% were detected once. Roughly 20% of the sample lies in the top ten. The input for sequencing was PBMCs, taken in a trial of ipilimumab plus nivolumab as post-transplant consolidation. The source is a male donor with diffuse large B-cell lymphoma.

A few counts support this clone. J is TRBJ2-1 and V is TRBV5-1; D remains ambiguous. The CDR3 extends over 14 amino acids. The V end was cut by 0 bases, the J end by 8 bases, with 12 bases between. Germline loops: CDR1 SGHRS, CDR2 YFSETQ. CDR3 bases: TGCGCCAGCAGCTTGGCCTCAAGCTGGGATGAGCAGTTCTTC. Encoded protein: CASSLASSWDEQFF.

CDR3 amino acids: CASRLRDRAGGEQFF. The CDR3 DNA reads TGTGCCAGCAGGCTCCGGGACAGGGCAGGAGGTGAGCAGTTCTTC. The chain carries TRBV2 and TRBJ2-1, with 9 bases lining up with TRBD1. V lost 6 bases and J lost 9; bases outside the gene matches: 12. CDR1 is SNHLY, CDR2 FYNNEI, per germline. The CDR3 runs 15 residues.

The chain is built from TRBV6-5 and TRBJ1-5, with 8 bases fitting TRBD1. The CDR3 covers 14 residues. Germline loops: CDR1 MNHEY, CDR2 SVGAGI. J gave up 5 bases and V 6 bases, and 6 bases lay outside the gene matches. The CDR3, as DNA: TGTGCCAGCAGACGGGGGACAGGCGATCAGCCCCAGCATTTT. Translating it yields CASRRGTGDQPQHF.

The rearrangement links TRBV9 to TRBJ2-7; D remains unclear. The V end was cut by 0 bases, the J end by 2 bases, with 9 bases between. Germline CDR1 SGDLS, CDR2 YYNGEE. CDR3 length equals 14 residues. CDR3 region: CASSVDESPYEQYF. For the CDR3, the DNA is TGTGCCAGCAGCGTAGACGAGTCCCCCTACGAGCAGTACTTC. Full variable domain (rest looked up from reference TRBV9 and TRBJ2-7): DSGVTQTPKHLITATGQRVTLRCSPRSGDLSVYWYQQSLDQGLQFLIQYYNGEERAKGNILERFSAQQFPDLHSELNLSSLELGDSALYFCASSVDESPYEQYFGPGTRLTVT.

J is TRBJ2-7 and V is TRBV28; TRBD1 aligns across 7 bases. V was clipped by 4 bases and J by 3 bases; unmatched bases: 3. The germline V gene encodes CDR1 MDHEN and CDR2 SYDVKM. CDR3 length: 13 amino acids. The CDR3 DNA reads TGTGCCAGCAGTTCCGGACAGGACTACGAGCAGTACTTC. Its protein is CASSSGQDYEQYF.

This chain links TRBV7-2 with TRBJ1-3; weak D call: TRBD1 (5 bases). The CDR3 covers 14 residues. Germline loops: CDR1 SGHTA, CDR2 FQGNSA. V was pared by 2 bases and J by 4 bases, with 9 bases between. CDR3: CASSLTGTGNTIYF. CDR3 DNA sequence: TGTGCCAGCAGCTTAACCGGGACGGGAAACACCATATATTTT.

The J gene is TRBJ1-3, the V gene TRBV6-6; D may be TRBD1 (5 bases). Germline loops: CDR1 MNHNY, CDR2 SVGAGI (reference sequence). V dropped 10 bases and J dropped 0 bases, with 13 bases sitting between them. CDR3 length equals 14 residues. CDR3: CATTGVSSGNTIYF. In DNA, the CDR3 is TGTGCCACCACAGGTGTGAGCTCTGGAAACACCATATATTTT.

The rearrangement uses TRBV9 and TRBJ1-1, with 7 bases identical to TRBD1. The CDR3 is 15 residues long. Per germline, CDR1 SGDLS and CDR2 YYNGEE. V trimming: 4 bases; J trimming: 3 bases; junction bases outside the gene matches: 9. CDR3 sequence (DNA): TGTGCCAGCAGCACTAGGACAGGCAAGGACACTGAAGCTTTCTTT. Translated: CASSTRTGKDTEAFF. Together with reference TRBV9 and TRBJ1-1, the CDR3 gives the full variable domain: DSGVTQTPKHLITATGQRVTLRCSPRSGDLSVYWYQQSLDQGLQFLIQYYNGEERAKGNILERFSAQQFPDLHSELNLSSLELGDSALYFCASSTRTGKDTEAFFGQGTRLTVV.

The gene calls are TRBV27 and TRBJ2-2, with 12 bases fitting TRBD2. The V gene's germline CDR1 is MNHEY and CDR2 SMNVEV (reference sequence). Unmatched junction bases numbered 7, after V lost 4 bases and J lost 4 bases. The CDR3 has 17 amino acids. The CDR3 here is CASSSASGGALTGELFF. In DNA form, the CDR3 reads TGTGCCAGCAGTTCGGCTAGCGGGGGGGCTCTCACCGGGGAGCTGTTTTTT.

J is TRBJ2-7 and V is TRBV7-2; 8 nucleotides agree with TRBD2. After removal of 1 base from V and 1 base from J, the junction contained 9 bases not matched to a gene. From germline, CDR1 is SGHTA and CDR2 FQGNSA. This CDR3 is 17 amino acids long. CDR3 nucleotide sequence: TGTGCCAGCAGCTTAGAACCCCACCGGGGGGGGTCCTACGAGCAGTACTTC. Residues: CASSLEPHRGGSYEQYF.

V usage is TRBV6-5 and J usage is TRBJ2-7; the match to TRBD2 covers 11 bases. The CDR3 contains 15 residues. Trimming cost V 5 bases and J 3 bases; bases outside gene matches: 6. In germline, CDR1 is MNHEY, CDR2 SVGAGI. DNA for the CDR3: TGTGCCAGCAGTACGGGACTAGCGGCCATCTACGAGCAGTACTTC. Its translation: CASSTGLAAIYEQYF.

The V and J genes are TRBV5-8 and TRBJ2-5; D remains unclear. V was pared by 0 bases and J by 3 bases, with 3 bases between. CDR1 SGHTS and CDR2 YDEGEE come from the germline V gene. The CDR3 runs to 12 residues. The CDR3 here is CASSLDEETQYF. The CDR3 DNA is TGTGCCAGCAGCTTGGACGAAGAGACCCAGTACTTC.

The chain links TRBV2 to TRBJ2-7; a weak D match, TRBD1 (5 bases). Trimming left V 10 bases short and J 4 bases short, with 23 bases between. The CDR3 extends over 15 amino acids. Germline CDR1 and CDR2: SNHLY and FYNNEI. CDR3 DNA: TGTGCCATCTTTTTCTCCAGGGCAGGGCGTTACGAGCAGTACTTC. It specifies CAIFFSRAGRYEQYF.

This clone was observed a few times. The chain uses TRBV18 and TRBJ2-7; perhaps TRBD1 as D (6 bases). Germline V gene sequence: CDR1 KGHSH, CDR2 LQKENI. The CDR3 has 13 residues. Trimming stripped 5 bases from V and 5 bases from J, with 13 bases between. DNA of the CDR3: TGTGCCAGCTCATTGGAAAGGGGGAACGAGCAGTACTTC. Amino acid sequence: CASSLERGNEQYF.

The V and J genes are TRBV21-1 and TRBJ1-6; TRBD1, the D gene given by the table, was not confirmed from the DNA. TRBV21-1 is designated a pseudogene. The CDR3 loop spans 16 amino acids. CDR3 amino acids: CASSKSRQGSCSPLHF. The CDR3 DNA reads as TGTGCCAGCAGCAAATCCAGACAGGGTAGCTGTTCACCCCTCCACTTT.

This chain connects TRBV28 to TRBJ2-3, with TRBD2 matching 10 bases. The CDR3 loop spans 18 amino acids. Germline V CDR1 and CDR2: MDHEN, SYDVKM. The J segment lost 3 bases and the V segment lost 5 bases, leaving 14 bases of the junction unmatched. The CDR3: CASSTPFSLAGETDTQYF. In nucleotides, the CDR3 is TGTGCCAGCAGTACCCCTTTTTCCCTAGCGGGGGAGACAGATACGCAGTATTTT.

The V and J genes are TRBV5-4 and TRBJ1-2; 10 bases agree with TRBD1. Germline CDR1 is SGHNT and CDR2 is YYREEE (reference sequence). The V segment lost 7 bases and the J segment 8 bases; nucleotides outside the gene matches: 5. The CDR3 runs 12 residues. Written as DNA, the CDR3 is TGTGCCAGCGGACAGGGGGAGGAAGGCTACACCTTC. It encodes CASGQGEEGYTF.

This rearrangement joins TRBV11-2 to TRBJ2-7; D is unresolved. Germline values: CDR1 SGHAT, CDR2 FQNNGV. The V gene lost 5 bases and the J gene lost 2 bases, with 4 bases spanning the gap. CDR3 size: 11 residues. CDR3 DNA sequence: TGTGCCAGCAGCGTCGCCTACGAGCAGTACTTC. Translated, it gives CASSVAYEQYF.

In nucleotides, the CDR3 is TGTGCCAGCAGCCAATCCTCCTCTTTTACGCTCCATGGCTACACCTTC. Translated: CASSQSSSFTLHGYTF. The chain employs TRBV4-2 and TRBJ1-2, with D uncertain. The CDR3 spans 16 residues. CDR1 is LGHNA, CDR2 YNFKEQ, per germline. The germline V and J ends were trimmed by 2 bases and 6 bases, with 19 bases remaining between them.

V usage is TRBV28 and J usage is TRBJ1-1; D is unclear. This CDR3 spans 14 amino acids. V was trimmed by 6 bases and J by 7 bases, leaving 18 bases between them. Germline assignment: CDR1 MDHEN and CDR2 SYDVKM. This CDR3 is CASSPGLRRFEAFF. Here the CDR3 DNA reads TGTGCCAGCAGCCCAGGACTCCGGAGGTTTGAAGCTTTCTTT.

This chain uses TRBV6-1 with TRBJ1-4, with D perhaps TRBD1 (5 bases). The germline gives CDR1 MNHNS, CDR2 SASEGT. This CDR3 region has 14 residues. Trimming cost V 7 bases and J 1 base, with 10 bases left between them. CDR3 loop: CASNLGGTNEKLFF. The CDR3 DNA is TGTGCCAGCAATTTGGGGGGAACTAATGAAAAACTGTTTTTT.

This chain connects TRBV29-1 to TRBJ2-7, with D possibly called TRBD1 or TRBD2 (5 bases each). This CDR3 is 14 amino acids long. Germline-derived CDR1 and CDR2 are SQVTM and ANQGSEA. Trimming removed 4 bases from V and 7 bases from J, with 20 bases in between. The CDR3 sequence is CSVAVTPGRVEQYF. DNA for the CDR3: TGCAGCGTTGCTGTAACCCCGGGGCGGGTAGAGCAGTACTTC.

The J gene is TRBJ1-5, the V gene TRBV27, with D possibly TRBD1 on 5 matching bases. V lost 3 bases and J 3 bases, leaving 9 bases between the germline ends. CDR3 length: 14 amino acids. The germline V gene has CDR1 MNHEY and CDR2 SMNVEV (reference sequence). The CDR3 sequence: CASSLLGTNQPQHF. The CDR3 DNA follows: TGTGCCAGCAGTTTGCTCGGGACCAATCAGCCCCAGCATTTT.

This clone turned up a few times. V gene TRBV4-2 combines with J gene TRBJ1-6, with D maybe TRBD1 (5 bases). V was pared by 0 bases and J by 6 bases, with 9 bases between. Germline CDR1 LGHNA, CDR2 YNFKEQ. The CDR3 contains 15 residues. This CDR3 is CASSQDQGVNSPLHF. In DNA form, the CDR3 reads TGTGCCAGCAGCCAAGATCAAGGGGTTAATTCACCCCTCCACTTT.

The chain uses TRBV10-2 and TRBJ2-6, with D possibly TRBD2 on 5 matching bases. The CDR3 extends over 16 amino acids. Germline V gene data show CDR1 as WSHSY and CDR2 as SAAADI. V lost 3 bases and J lost 1, with 10 bases in between. The DNA for the CDR3 is TGCGCCAGCAGTGACGAGGGTAGGTCTGGGGCCAACGTCCTGACTTTC. Encoded protein: CASSDEGRSGANVLTF.

V is TRBV7-9 and J is TRBJ2-7; D may match TRBD1 or TRBD2 (6 bases each). Germline assignment: CDR1 SEHNR and CDR2 FQNEAQ (reference sequence). V lost 5 bases, J lost 3 bases, and 17 bases lay in between. CDR3 length equals 15 residues. DNA of the CDR3: TGTGCCAGCAGCCCTCCGTGGGGGGCGAGCTACGAGCAGTACTTC. Its protein is CASSPPWGASYEQYF.

The chain carries TRBV28 and TRBJ1-1; the D is unclear. This CDR3 has 13 residues. The V gene's germline CDR1 is MDHEN and CDR2 SYDVKM. V dropped 7 bases and J dropped 7 bases, with 16 bases sitting between them. Written as DNA, the CDR3 is TGTGCCAGCATCCCCTACGGAGGGTTTGAAGCTTTCTTT. Translation: CASIPYGGFEAFF.

This chain joins TRBV4-2 and TRBJ2-7, with 7 bases that match TRBD1. In germline, CDR1 is LGHNA, CDR2 YNFKEQ. Trimming took 2 bases from V and 2 from J; bases not matched to a gene: 3. The CDR3 length is 14 residues. CDR3 nucleotide sequence: TGTGCCAGCAGCCAATCAGGGGGTACCTACGAGCAGTACTTC. Its translation is CASSQSGGTYEQYF.

CDR3 coding DNA: TGTGCCAGCAGCGTAGCACCGATGGGAGATACGCAGTATTTT. Its protein product is CASSVAPMGDTQYF. The chain recombines TRBV9 with TRBJ2-3; D gene unclear. The CDR3 totals 14 residues. Trimming took 0 bases from V and 5 from J, leaving 10 bases between them. CDR1 and CDR2 from the germline V gene are SGDLS and YYNGEE.

The rearrangement joins TRBV5-4 to TRBJ1-2; D is uncertain. Germline assignment: CDR1 SGHNT and CDR2 YYREEE (reference sequence). V lost 0 bases and J 4 bases, leaving 13 bases between the germline ends. This CDR3 has 15 amino acids. Here the CDR3 reads CASSLAVSEFYGYTF. For the CDR3, the DNA is TGTGCCAGCAGCTTGGCCGTTTCAGAATTCTATGGCTACACCTTC.